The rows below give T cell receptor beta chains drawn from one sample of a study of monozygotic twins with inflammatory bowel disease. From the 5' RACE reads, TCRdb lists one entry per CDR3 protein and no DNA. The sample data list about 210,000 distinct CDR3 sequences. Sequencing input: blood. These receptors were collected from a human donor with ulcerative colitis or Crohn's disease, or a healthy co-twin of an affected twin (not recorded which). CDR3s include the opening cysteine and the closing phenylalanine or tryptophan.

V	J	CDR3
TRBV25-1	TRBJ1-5	CASIGGGRQPQHF
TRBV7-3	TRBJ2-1	CASSLLGGYYNEQFF
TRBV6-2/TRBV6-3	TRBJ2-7	CASDEAGGTVSYEQYF
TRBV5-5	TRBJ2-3	CASSFLDWGQKRTDTQYF
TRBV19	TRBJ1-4	CASSTTATNEKLFF
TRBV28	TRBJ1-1	CASSGQLRDRGLSFF
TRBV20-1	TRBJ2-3	CSANPAGEPYTDTQYF
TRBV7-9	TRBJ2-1	CASSHAVISYNEQFF
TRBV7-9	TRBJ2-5	CASSLAFGQETQYF
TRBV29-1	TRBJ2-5	CSVVGFWGARGDF
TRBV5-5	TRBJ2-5	CASSPTGTDQETQYF
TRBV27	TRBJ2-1	CASSLPPGYNEQFF
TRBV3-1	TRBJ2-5	CASSHFAAQYF
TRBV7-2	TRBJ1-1	CASSLEERYLNTEAFF
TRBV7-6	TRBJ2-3	CAGVGGDTQYF
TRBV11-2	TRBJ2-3	CASSLRGVWTDTQYF
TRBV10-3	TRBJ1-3	CAIRGNDGSSGNTIYF
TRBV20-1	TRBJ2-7	CSASFPVESYEQYF
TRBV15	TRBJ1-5	CATQGTPSQPQHF
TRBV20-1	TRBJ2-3	CSAPPGGTGITDTQYF
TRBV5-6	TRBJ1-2	CASSPGTGSLYGYTF
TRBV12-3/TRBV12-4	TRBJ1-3	CASSFRVSGNTIYF
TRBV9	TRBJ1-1	CASSAGGGEVNTEAFF
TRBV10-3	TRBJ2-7	CAISESTDQLGEQYF
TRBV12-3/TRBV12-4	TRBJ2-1	CASSWDSYNEQFF
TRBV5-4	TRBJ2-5	CASSSALAGLETQYF
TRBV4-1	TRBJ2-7	CASSQEGTGVLSYEQYF
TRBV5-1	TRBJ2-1	CASSRDRDEQFF
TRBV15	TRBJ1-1	CATSSEGQGAFF
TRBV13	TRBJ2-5	CASSLRHRDRGVETQYF
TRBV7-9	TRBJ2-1	CASSAGQGVGNEQFF
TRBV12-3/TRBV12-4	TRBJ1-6	CASSHLNRRSYNSPLHF
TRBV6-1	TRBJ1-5	CASSEDGRYNRGNQPQHF
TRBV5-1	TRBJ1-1	CASSWNPGANTEAFF
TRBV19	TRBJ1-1	CASSSQGQGSEAFF
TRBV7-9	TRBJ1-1	CAGGIQDTEAFF
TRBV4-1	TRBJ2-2	CASGAGGRSGELFF
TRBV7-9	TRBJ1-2	CASSPRVGEDYGYTF
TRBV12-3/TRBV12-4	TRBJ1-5	CATSTGTDNQPQHF
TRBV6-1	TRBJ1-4	CASSPWTSAETNEKLFF
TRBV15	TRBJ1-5	CATSRDRDRLYQPQHF
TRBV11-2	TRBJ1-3	CASSLQLPIGNTIYF
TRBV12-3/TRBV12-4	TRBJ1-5	CASSVRRGQAVGNQPQHF
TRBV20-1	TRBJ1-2	CSAPWDPKAGLYGYTF
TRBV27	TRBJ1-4	CASSYRATNEKLFF
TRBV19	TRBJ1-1	CASSIVGQQNTEAFF
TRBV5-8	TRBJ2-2	CASSAGTTTNTGELFF
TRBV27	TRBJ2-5	CASRTILAAQETQYF
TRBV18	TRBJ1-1	CASSPGGLDTEAFF
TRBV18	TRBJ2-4	CASSPYRSAVAKNIQYF
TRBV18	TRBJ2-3	CASSSAQDTQYF